Sequencing of this T cell receptor beta chain was carried out in a study of Ad26.COV2.S vaccination and SARS-CoV-2 variants. Treatment meaning: approximately 18 received Ad26.COV2.S at low or high dose, single or two shots; several received placebo; per-sample allocation not given. Day 63 after the first vaccine or placebo injection was the time point for sampling. The assay was immunoSEQ multiplex PCR, and TCRdb's table has in-frame clones only and misses some. The sample lists 410,000 or so clones, over 80% occurring once. The CDR3 length is 21 residues. The clonotype comes from a person between 18 and 65 years old who received the Ad26.COV2.S COVID-19 vaccine or a placebo. The sample was peripheral blood, taken in a trial of Ad26.COV2.S vaccine versus placebo. The chain links TRBV21-1 to TRBJ2-4. TRBV21-1 is a recognized pseudogene. The CDR3: CASSVNGGREKGPLAKNIQYF. In nucleotides, the CDR3 is TGTGCCAGCAGCGTCAACGGGGGCAGGGAAAAAGGGCCGCTAGCCAAAAACATTCAGTACTTC.